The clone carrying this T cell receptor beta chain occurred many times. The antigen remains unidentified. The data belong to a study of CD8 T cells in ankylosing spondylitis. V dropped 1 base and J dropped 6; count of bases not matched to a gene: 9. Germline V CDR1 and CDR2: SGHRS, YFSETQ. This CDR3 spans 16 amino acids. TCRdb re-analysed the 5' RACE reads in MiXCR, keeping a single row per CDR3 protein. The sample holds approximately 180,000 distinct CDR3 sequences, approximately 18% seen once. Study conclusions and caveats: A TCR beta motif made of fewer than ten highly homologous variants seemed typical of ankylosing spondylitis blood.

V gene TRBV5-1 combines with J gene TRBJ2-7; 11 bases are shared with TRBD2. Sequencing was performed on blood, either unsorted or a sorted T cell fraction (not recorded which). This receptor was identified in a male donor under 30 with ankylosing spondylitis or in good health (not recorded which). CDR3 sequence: CASSLKLLAGVFEQYV. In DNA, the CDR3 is TGCGCCAGCAGCTTGAAACTACTAGCGGGAGTATTCGAGCAGTACGTC.